These T cell receptor beta chains were read from a single sample in a study of cytomegalovirus exposure and HLA in healthy donors. TCRdb's copy holds only in-frame clones and misses some; the assay was immunoSEQ multiplex PCR. The sample has some 150,000 clones; about two thirds are singletons. Sequenced: PBMCs. Source of these receptors: a woman in her fifties or sixties in good health and CMV-seropositive. Each CDR3 is given with its conserved first and last residue. The D gene is left open where the match is weak. The size entry is marked missing in some rows and otherwise reads once, few, many or a size class.

-	-	TRBV12-5	TRBJ2-3	CASGPGTATDTQYF	TGTGCTAGTGGTCCGGGGACTGCCACAGATACGCAGTATTTT
-	-	TRBV2	TRBJ2-3	CASTTGLTDTQYF	TGTGCCAGCACTACGGGACTCACAGATACGCAGTATTTT
-	-	TRBV5-1	TRBJ2-3	CASSLGFTSTDTQYF	TGCGCCAGCAGCTTGGGTTTTACTAGCACAGATACGCAGTATTTT
TRBD1	-	TRBV25-1	TRBJ1-2	CASSEGQGAAGYTF	TGTGCCAGCAGTGAAGGACAGGGGGCGGCTGGCTACACCTTC
TRBD1	-	TRBV5-1	TRBJ2-1	CASSFTGTDNEQFF	TGCGCCAGCAGTTTTACCGGGACAGACAATGAGCAGTTCTTC
-	once	TRBV27	TRBJ1-2	CASSSGSFGGYTF	TGTGCCAGCAGTTCGGGTTCCTTCGGGGGCTACACCTTC
-	-	TRBV6-6	TRBJ1-2	CASSYERGKEHGYTF	TGTGCCAGCAGTTACGAACGGGGTAAGGAGCATGGCTACACCTTC
-	-	TRBV7-2	TRBJ2-5	CASDRMWRQETQYF	TGTGCCAGCGACCGGATGTGGAGGCAAGAGACCCAGTACTTC
TRBD1	-	TRBV19	TRBJ1-2	CASRTGQGASNYGYTF	TGTGCCAGTAGGACGGGACAGGGGGCATCTAACTATGGCTACACCTTC
TRBD2	few	TRBV5-1	TRBJ2-2	CASSLPGLAGTGELFF	TGCGCCAGCAGCCTCCCGGGACTAGCGGGCACCGGGGAGCTGTTTTTT
-	-	TRBV11-2	TRBJ1-4	CASSWGGSTNEKLFF	TGTGCCAGCAGCTGGGGGGGCTCAACTAATGAAAAACTGTTTTTT
-	-	TRBV27	TRBJ1-1	CASRNSGLLNTEAFF	TGTGCCAGCAGAAACTCGGGACTCCTGAACACTGAAGCTTTCTTT
-	-	TRBV9	TRBJ2-5	CASSVLTGGETQYF	TGTGCCAGCAGCGTTTTGACCGGAGGGGAGACCCAGTACTTC
-	-	TRBV20-1	TRBJ1-1	CSASLNTEAFF	TGCAGTGCTTCCCTAAACACTGAAGCTTTCTTT
-	-	TRBV30	TRBJ1-5	CAWSVRGLSNQPQHF	TGTGCCTGGAGTGTAAGGGGACTTAGCAATCAGCCCCAGCATTTT
-	-	TRBV29-1	TRBJ1-3	CSVESGTGNTIYF	TGCAGCGTTGAGAGCGGGACTGGAAACACCATATATTTT
TRBD1	-	TRBV7-8	TRBJ2-7	CASSGGTGDYEQYF	TGTGCCAGCAGCGGGGGGACAGGAGACTACGAGCAGTACTTC
TRBD1	-	TRBV6-5	TRBJ1-1	CASSLDRGDTEAFF	TGTGCCAGCAGCCTGGACAGGGGCGACACTGAAGCTTTCTTT
TRBD2	-	TRBV5-1	TRBJ2-5	CASNEGLAGGQETQYF	TGCGCCAGCAACGAGGGACTAGCGGGAGGGCAAGAGACCCAGTACTTC
-	once	TRBV6-1	TRBJ2-7	CASSVDSYYEQYF	TGTGCCAGCAGCGTCGACAGTTACTACGAGCAGTACTTC
TRBD1	-	TRBV28	TRBJ2-7	CASTGTVTYEQYF	TGTGCCAGTACCGGGACAGTAACCTACGAGCAGTACTTC
-	-	TRBV6-1	TRBJ1-2	CASRAQVNYGYTF	TGTGCCAGCAGGGCACAGGTTAACTATGGCTACACCTTC
-	-	TRBV20-1	TRBJ1-2	CSASTSDGYTF	TGCAGTGCAAGCACTTCTGATGGCTACACCTTC
TRBD1	-	TRBV15	TRBJ1-4	CATSPGQGSVSEKLFF	TGTGCCACCAGCCCCGGACAGGGCTCGGTATCTGAAAAACTGTTTTTT
-	-	TRBV28	TRBJ1-1	CASSSRSPQGGAFF	TGTGCCAGCAGTTCCCGCAGCCCCCAAGGGGGAGCTTTCTTT
-	-	TRBV7-2	TRBJ2-7	CASSFRRPADEQYF	TGTGCCAGCAGCTTTAGGAGGCCGGCGGACGAGCAGTACTTC
TRBD2	few	TRBV20-1	TRBJ2-3	CRLASGDTQYF	TGCAGACTGGCTAGCGGAGATACGCAGTATTTT
TRBD1	-	TRBV30	TRBJ1-1	CAWSSRQGTENTEAFF	TGTGCCTGGAGTTCAAGACAGGGGACTGAGAACACTGAAGCTTTCTTT
-	-	TRBV14	TRBJ1-2	CASSPYGSGAGYTF	TGTGCCAGCAGCCCGTATGGTTCAGGGGCTGGCTACACCTTC
-	-	TRBV18	TRBJ1-3	CASSGTSKRSGNTIYF	TGTGCCAGCTCAGGGACATCTAAACGCTCTGGAAACACCATATATTTT
TRBD2	-	TRBV6-5	TRBJ2-1	CASRGLAGYNEQFF	TGTGCCAGCAGAGGACTAGCGGGATACAATGAGCAGTTCTTC
-	once	TRBV11-2	TRBJ2-7	CASSQMGGIAVDEQYF	TGTGCCAGTAGTCAAATGGGCGGGATTGCTGTCGACGAGCAGTACTTC
TRBD1	few	TRBV5-1	TRBJ1-1	CASSLQGVNTEAFF	TGCGCCAGCAGCTTGCAGGGGGTAAACACTGAAGCTTTCTTT
-	-	TRBV29-1	TRBJ2-5	CSVVFHLGTQETQYF	TGCAGCGTTGTCTTCCACCTAGGAACCCAAGAGACCCAGTACTTC
-	-	TRBV11-2	TRBJ1-1	CASSLYNTEAFF	TGTGCCAGCAGCTTATATAACACTGAAGCTTTCTTT
TRBD1	few	TRBV6-6	TRBJ2-1	CASSLGQVREQFF	TGTGCCAGCAGTTTGGGACAGGTTAGGGAGCAGTTCTTC
-	-	TRBV5-4	TRBJ2-3	CASSLGGTRIVLTDTQYF	TGTGCCAGCAGCTTGGGGGGAACTAGGATAGTCCTCACAGATACGCAGTATTTT
-	-	TRBV5-1	TRBJ2-5	CASTGIAEGRETQYF	TGCGCCAGCACAGGTATAGCGGAGGGACGAGAGACCCAGTACTTC
TRBD2	-	TRBV13	TRBJ2-5	CASSRAASGRSETQYF	TGTGCCAGCAGCCGCGCGGCTAGCGGGAGATCTGAGACCCAGTACTTC
-	-	TRBV19	TRBJ1-5	CASSMRLQGIGQPQHF	TGTGCCAGTAGTATGAGATTACAGGGAATCGGGCAGCCCCAGCATTTT
TRBD2	-	TRBV7-3	TRBJ2-3	CASSLAGGSDTQYF	TGTGCCAGCAGCTTAGCGGGAGGATCGGATACGCAGTATTTT
-	-	TRBV7-6	TRBJ2-5	CASSLGPGQETQYF	TGTGCCAGCAGCTTAGGGCCAGGGCAAGAGACCCAGTACTTC